The entry that follows covers one TCR beta chain sequence. Enrollees, roughly 18 to 90 years old, lived in 25 or so US areas. Participants' own reports of clinical history determined their cohort assignment. CDR1 LNHDA and CDR2 SQIVND come from the germline V gene (reference sequence). The length of the CDR3 is 18 residues. V lost 5 bases to trimming and J lost 10 bases; unmatched junction nucleotides: 24. Authors' processing steps: Amplification with reference gene primers provided the estimates of nucleated cell counts. Assay: immunoSEQ multiplex PCR; the TCRdb copy retains only in-frame clones and omits some. Clone size and the V and J calls come from that table; the DNA yielded D and trimming. The table records some 200,000 clones, about four fifths of them present only once. The source of the sample is a study of blood T cell repertoires in COVID-19. Background on the study: Acute-phase and convalescent COVID-19 samples originated in the United States, Italy and Spain.

The genes are TRBV19 and TRBJ1-1; 8 bases are shared with TRBD1. Sequenced material: PBMCs or T cells enriched from blood (not recorded which). The sequence was collected from a woman aged 40 to 55 with acute COVID-19. The CDR3 coding sequence is TGTGCCAGTAGTCCCCCTTACCAGGGACCAAATAACAGGGGGGGAGCTTTCTTT. Translated, it gives CASSPPYQGPNNRGGAFF. The whole variable domain, remainder taken from reference TRBV19 and TRBJ1-1, is DGGITQSPKYLFRKEGQNVTLSCEQNLNHDAMYWYRQDPGQGLRLIYYSQIVNDFQKGDIAEGYSVSREKKESFPLTVTSAQKNPTAFYLCASSPPYQGPNNRGGAFFGQGTRLTVV.